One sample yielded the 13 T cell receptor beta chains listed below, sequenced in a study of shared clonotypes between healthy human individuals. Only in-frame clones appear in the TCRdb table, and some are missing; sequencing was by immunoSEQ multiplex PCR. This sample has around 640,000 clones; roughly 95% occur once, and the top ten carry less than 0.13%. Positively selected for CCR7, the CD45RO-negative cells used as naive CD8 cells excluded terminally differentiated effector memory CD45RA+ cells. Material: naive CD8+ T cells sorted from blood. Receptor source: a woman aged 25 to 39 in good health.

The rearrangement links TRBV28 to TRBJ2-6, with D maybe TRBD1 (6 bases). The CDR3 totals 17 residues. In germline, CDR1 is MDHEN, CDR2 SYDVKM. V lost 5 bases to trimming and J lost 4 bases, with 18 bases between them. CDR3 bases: TGTGCCAGCAGTACCCGACAGGAATCTAGAGGGGCCAACGTCCTGACTTTC. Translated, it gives CASSTRQESRGANVLTF.

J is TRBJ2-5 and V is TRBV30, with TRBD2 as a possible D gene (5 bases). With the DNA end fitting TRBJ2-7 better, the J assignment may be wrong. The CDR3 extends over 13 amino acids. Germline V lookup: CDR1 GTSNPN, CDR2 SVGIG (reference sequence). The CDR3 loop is CAWSSDRDYEQYF. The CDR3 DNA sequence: TGTGCCTGGAGTTCGGACCGGGATTACGAGCAGTACTTC.

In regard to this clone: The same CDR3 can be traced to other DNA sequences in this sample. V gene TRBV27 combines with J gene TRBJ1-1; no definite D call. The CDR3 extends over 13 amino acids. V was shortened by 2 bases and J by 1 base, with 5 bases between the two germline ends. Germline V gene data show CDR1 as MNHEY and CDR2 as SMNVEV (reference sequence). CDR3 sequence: CASSLTRNTEAFF. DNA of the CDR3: TGTGCCAGCAGTTTAACCAGGAACACTGAAGCTTTCTTT.

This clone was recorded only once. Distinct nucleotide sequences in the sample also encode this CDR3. The CDR3 DNA is TGTGCCAGCAGTTTCGTCCGGAACACTGAAGCTTTCTTT. Residues: CASSFVRNTEAFF. J is TRBJ1-1 and V is TRBV28; no clear D gene. V was clipped by 3 bases and J by 1 base, with 6 bases between them. The length of the CDR3 is 13 residues. Germline V lookup: CDR1 MDHEN, CDR2 SYDVKM.

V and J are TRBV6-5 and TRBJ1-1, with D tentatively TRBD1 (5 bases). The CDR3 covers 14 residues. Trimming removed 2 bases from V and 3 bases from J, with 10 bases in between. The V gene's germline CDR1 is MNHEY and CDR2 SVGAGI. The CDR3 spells CASSYTQGYTEAFF. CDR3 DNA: TGTGCCAGCAGTTACACCCAGGGTTACACTGAAGCTTTCTTT.

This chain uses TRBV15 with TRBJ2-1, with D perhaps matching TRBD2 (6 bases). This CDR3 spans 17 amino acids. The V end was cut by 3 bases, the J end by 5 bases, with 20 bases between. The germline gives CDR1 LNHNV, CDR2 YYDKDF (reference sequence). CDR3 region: CATSSGVLVAVNNEQFF. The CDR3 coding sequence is TGTGCCACCAGCAGTGGGGTATTGGTAGCGGTGAACAATGAGCAGTTCTTC. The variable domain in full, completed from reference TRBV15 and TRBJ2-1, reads DAMVIQNPRYQVTQFGKPVTLSCSQTLNHNVMYWYQQKSSQAPKLLFHYYDKDFNNEADTPDNFQSRRPNTSFCFLDIRSPGLGDTAMYLCATSSGVLVAVNNEQFFGPGTRLTVL.

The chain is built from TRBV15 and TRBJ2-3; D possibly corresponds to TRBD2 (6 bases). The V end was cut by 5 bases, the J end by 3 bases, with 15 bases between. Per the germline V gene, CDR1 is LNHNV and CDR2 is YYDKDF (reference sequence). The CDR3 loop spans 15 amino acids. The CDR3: CATSEGLVSTDTQYF. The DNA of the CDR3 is TGTGCCACCAGCGAGGGACTTGTGTCTACAGATACGCAGTATTTT.

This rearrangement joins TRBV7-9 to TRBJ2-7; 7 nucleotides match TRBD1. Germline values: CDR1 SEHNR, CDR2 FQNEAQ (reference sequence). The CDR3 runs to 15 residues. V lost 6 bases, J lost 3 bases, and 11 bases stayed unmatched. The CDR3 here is CASSLSQGQLYEQYF. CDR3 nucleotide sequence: TGTGCCAGCAGTCTCTCCCAGGGACAGCTCTACGAGCAGTACTTC. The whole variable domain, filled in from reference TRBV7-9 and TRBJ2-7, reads DTGVSQNPRHKITKRGQNVTFRCDPISEHNRLYWYRQTLGQGPEFLTYFQNEAQLEKSRLLSDRFSAERPKGSFSTLEIQRTEQGDSAMYLCASSLSQGQLYEQYFGPGTRLTVT.

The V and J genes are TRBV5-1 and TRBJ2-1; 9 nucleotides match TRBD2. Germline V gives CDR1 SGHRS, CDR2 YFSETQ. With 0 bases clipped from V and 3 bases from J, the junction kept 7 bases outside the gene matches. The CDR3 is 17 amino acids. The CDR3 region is CASSLAGVAGVYNEQFF. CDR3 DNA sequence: TGCGCCAGCAGCTTGGCCGGTGTAGCGGGAGTCTACAATGAGCAGTTCTTC.

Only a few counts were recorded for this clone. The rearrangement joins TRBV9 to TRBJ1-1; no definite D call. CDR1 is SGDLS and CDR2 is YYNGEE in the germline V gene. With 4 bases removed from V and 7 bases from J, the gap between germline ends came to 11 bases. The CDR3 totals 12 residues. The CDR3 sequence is CASSKDGNEAFF. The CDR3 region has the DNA TGTGCCAGCAGCAAGGACGGTAATGAAGCTTTCTTT.

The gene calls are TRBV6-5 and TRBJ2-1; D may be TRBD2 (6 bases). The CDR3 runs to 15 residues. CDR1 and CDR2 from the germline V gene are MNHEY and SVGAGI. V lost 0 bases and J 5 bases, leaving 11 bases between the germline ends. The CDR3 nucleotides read TGTGCCAGCAGTTACTCGGGGGGAACCCACAATGAGCAGTTCTTC. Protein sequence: CASSYSGGTHNEQFF.

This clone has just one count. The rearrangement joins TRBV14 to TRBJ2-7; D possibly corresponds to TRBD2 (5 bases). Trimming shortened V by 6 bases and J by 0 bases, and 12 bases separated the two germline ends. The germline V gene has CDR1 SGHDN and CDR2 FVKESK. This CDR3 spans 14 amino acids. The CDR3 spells CASSPTGSSYEQYF. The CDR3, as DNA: TGTGCCAGCAGTCCAACGGGGTCCTCCTACGAGCAGTACTTC.

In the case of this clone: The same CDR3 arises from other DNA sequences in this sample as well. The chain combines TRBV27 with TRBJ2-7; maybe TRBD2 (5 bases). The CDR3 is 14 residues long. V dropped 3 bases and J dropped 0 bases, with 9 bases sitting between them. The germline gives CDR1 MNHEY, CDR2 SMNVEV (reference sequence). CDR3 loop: CASSLVGSSYEQYF. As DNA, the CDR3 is TGTGCCAGCAGTTTGGTGGGGAGCTCCTACGAGCAGTACTTC.